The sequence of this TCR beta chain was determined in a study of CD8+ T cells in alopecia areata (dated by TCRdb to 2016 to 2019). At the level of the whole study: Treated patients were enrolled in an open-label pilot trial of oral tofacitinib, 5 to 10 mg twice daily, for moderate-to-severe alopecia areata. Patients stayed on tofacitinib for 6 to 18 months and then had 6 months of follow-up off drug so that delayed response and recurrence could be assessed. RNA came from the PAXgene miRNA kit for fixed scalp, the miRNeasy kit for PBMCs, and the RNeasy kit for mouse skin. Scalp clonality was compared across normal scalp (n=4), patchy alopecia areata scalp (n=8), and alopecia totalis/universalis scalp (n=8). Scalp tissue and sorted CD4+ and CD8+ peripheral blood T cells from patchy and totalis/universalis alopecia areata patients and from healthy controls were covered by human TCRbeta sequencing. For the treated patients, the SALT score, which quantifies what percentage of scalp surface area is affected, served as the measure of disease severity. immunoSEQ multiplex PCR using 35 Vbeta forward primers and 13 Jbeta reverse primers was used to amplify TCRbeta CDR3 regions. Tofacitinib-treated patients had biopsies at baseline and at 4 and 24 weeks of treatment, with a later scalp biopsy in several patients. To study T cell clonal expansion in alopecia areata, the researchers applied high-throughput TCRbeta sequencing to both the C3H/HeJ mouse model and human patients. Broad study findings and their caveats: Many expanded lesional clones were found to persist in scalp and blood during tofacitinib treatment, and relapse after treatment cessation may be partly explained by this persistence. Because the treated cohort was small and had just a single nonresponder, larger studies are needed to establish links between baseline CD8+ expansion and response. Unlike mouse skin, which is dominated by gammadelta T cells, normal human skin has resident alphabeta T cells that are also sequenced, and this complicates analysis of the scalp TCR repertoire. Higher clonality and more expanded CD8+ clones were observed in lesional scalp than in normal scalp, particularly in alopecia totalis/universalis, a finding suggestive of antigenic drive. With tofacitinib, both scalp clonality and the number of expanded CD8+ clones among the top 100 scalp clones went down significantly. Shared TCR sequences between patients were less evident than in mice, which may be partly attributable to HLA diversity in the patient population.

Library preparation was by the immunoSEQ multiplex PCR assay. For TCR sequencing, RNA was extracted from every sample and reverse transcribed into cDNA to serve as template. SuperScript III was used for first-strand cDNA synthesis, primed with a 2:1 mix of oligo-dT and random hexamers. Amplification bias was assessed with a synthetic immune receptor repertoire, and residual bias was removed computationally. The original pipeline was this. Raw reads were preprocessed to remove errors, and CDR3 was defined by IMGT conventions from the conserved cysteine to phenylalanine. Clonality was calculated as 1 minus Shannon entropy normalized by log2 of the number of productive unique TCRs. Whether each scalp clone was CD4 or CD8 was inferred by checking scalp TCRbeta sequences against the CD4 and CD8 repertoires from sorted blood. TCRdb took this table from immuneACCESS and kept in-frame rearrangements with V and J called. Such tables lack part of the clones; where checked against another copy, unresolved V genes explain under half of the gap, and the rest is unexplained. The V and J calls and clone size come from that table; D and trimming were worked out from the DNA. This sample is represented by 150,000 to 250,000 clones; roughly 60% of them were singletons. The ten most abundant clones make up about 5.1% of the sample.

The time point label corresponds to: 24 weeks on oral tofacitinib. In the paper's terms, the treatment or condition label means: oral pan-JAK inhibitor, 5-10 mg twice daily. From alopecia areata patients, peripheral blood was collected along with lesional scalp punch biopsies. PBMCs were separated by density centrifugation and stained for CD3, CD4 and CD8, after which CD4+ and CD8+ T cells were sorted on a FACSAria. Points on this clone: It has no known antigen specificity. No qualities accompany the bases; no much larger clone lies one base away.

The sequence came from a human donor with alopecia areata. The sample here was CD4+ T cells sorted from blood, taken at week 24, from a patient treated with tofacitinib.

CDR3 protein: CASNRPGAGGYTF. The DNA is TGTGCCAGCAACCGCCCGGGGGCGGGGGGCTACACCTTC. The receptor chain draws on TRBV2 and TRBJ1-2; a tentative D call is TRBD1 (6 bases match). V is shortened by 7 bases, J by 8 bases, and the region joining them spans 17 bases. From the germline V gene, CDR1 is SNHLY and CDR2 is FYNNEI. The CDR3 runs 13 amino acids, cysteine and phenylalanine included. The read is trimmed to its CDR3 DNA, 39 bases read in frame from base 1.